A selection of T cell receptor beta chains follows, all from one sample in a study of blood T cell repertoires in COVID-19. The repertoire was sequenced with immunoSEQ multiplex PCR; TCRdb's copy has only in-frame clones and lacks some. The data show around 200,000 clones, about 85% seen once. Sequenced input: peripheral blood. These receptors were collected from an elderly woman with acute or convalescent COVID-19. Each CDR3 is given with its conserved first and last residue. Each record gives: J gene, D gene, clone size, V gene, CDR3 DNA, CDR3 protein. D genes are given only for firm matches. Expanded clones get a size class; other rows say once, few or many, or leave the size out.

>TRBJ2-5|NA|NA|TRBV5-1
TGCGCCAGCAGCCCTAACCAAGAGACCCAGTACTTC
CASSPNQETQYF
>TRBJ1-1|NA|NA|TRBV29-1
TGCAGCGTTGGGGGCTTTGCTGAAGCTTTCTTT
CSVGGFAEAFF
>TRBJ1-1|NA|many|TRBV7-9
TGTGCCAGCAGCTTCCAGACAGGACCCAACACTGAAGCTTTCTTT
CASSFQTGPNTEAFF
>TRBJ2-2|TRBD2|NA|TRBV7-2
TGTGCCAGCAGCTTACAAACTAGCGGTCGCACCGGGGAGCTGTTTTTT
CASSLQTSGRTGELFF
>TRBJ1-5|NA|few|TRBV28
TGTGCCAGCAGTTTAGGAGAAGCGTATAGCAATCAGCCCCAGCATTTT
CASSLGEAYSNQPQHF
>TRBJ2-5|NA|NA|TRBV6-5
TGTGCCAGCAGTTATTCGGAGACCCAGTACTTC
CASSYSETQYF
>TRBJ2-1|TRBD2|NA|TRBV6-4
TGTGCCACTGAGGGGACTAGCCTCTACAATGAGCAGTTCTTC
CATEGTSLYNEQFF
>TRBJ2-1|TRBD2|NA|TRBV6-1
TGTGCCAGCAGTGAAATGGGAAACTTTGGGGTTAGCGGGAGACAGAATGAGCAGTTCTTC
CASSEMGNFGVSGRQNEQFF
>TRBJ2-4|TRBD2|NA|TRBV19
TGTGCCAGTAGTATCCGTAGCGGGATCTTAGCCATTCAGTACTTC
CASSIRSGILAIQYF
>TRBJ2-3|NA|NA|TRBV7-6
TGTGCCAGCAGCTTAGTTAGGGGTAGCACAGATACGCAGTATTTT
CASSLVRGSTDTQYF
>TRBJ1-2|TRBD1|NA|TRBV10-1
TGCGCCAGCAGTCCTCTTCACCGGGACAGGGGAGGACCTAACTATGGCTACACCTTC
CASSPLHRDRGGPNYGYTF
>TRBJ2-3|TRBD1|NA|TRBV11-3
TGTGCCAGCAGCAGGCAGGGGGCGGAGGCAGATACGCAGTATTTT
CASSRQGAEADTQYF
>TRBJ2-5|NA|NA|TRBV12-3/TRBV12-4
TGTGCCAGCAGTTTACAGCGTGAGACCCAGTACTTC
CASSLQRETQYF
>TRBJ2-5|NA|once|TRBV10-1
TGCGCCAGCAGTGCGGAGACAGGACGGACCCAGTACTTC
CASSAETGRTQYF
>TRBJ2-1|TRBD2|NA|TRBV7-3
TGTGCCAGCAGCTCGACCAGCGGGATCGACAATGAGCAGTTCTTC
CASSSTSGIDNEQFF
>TRBJ2-7|NA|NA|TRBV11-2
TGTGCCAGCAGCTTATCAAGGACGGGGGTGAGGGAGCAGTACTTC
CASSLSRTGVREQYF
>TRBJ1-2|NA|NA|TRBV6-5
TGTGCCAGCAGTCCGGGAACCCTGGATAGGTCCTACACCTTC
CASSPGTLDRSYTF
>TRBJ1-2|NA|NA|TRBV5-1
TGCGCCAGCAGCGCGGCCGGGACGGCGGCGGGGGTTGGCTACACCTTC
CASSAAGTAAGVGYTF
>TRBJ2-1|NA|NA|TRBV7-9
TGTGCCAGCAGCCCCCAGAATGAGCAGTTCTTC
CASSPQNEQFF
>TRBJ2-5|NA|NA|TRBV7-9
TGTGCCAGCAGTTACAAACAGGGCTCTATGGGGGAGACCCAGTACTTC
CASSYKQGSMGETQYF
>TRBJ1-2|NA|NA|TRBV6-2/TRBV6-3
TGTGCCAGCAGTTACTCGGATATGGTGACTCTAAAAGGCTACACCTTC
CASSYSDMVTLKGYTF
>TRBJ1-5|NA|NA|TRBV29-1
TGCAGCGTTGTTGTGCAGGGAAATAGCAATCAGCCCCAGCATTTT
CSVVVQGNSNQPQHF
>TRBJ1-5|NA|NA|TRBV21-1
TGTGCCATCTTACGGGGCGGGGGGCCCCAGCATTTT
CAILRGGGPQHF
>TRBJ2-7|NA|few|TRBV2
TGTGCCAGCAGTACCGGGACACTGTACTTC
CASSTGTLYF
>TRBJ2-7|TRBD1|NA|TRBV28
TGTGCCAGCAGCCCCAGTCTTGGACAGGGGAGTTCCTACGAGCAGTACTTC
CASSPSLGQGSSYEQYF
>TRBJ2-2|TRBD2|NA|TRBV10-1
TGCGCCAGCAGTGAGTCAAGGCTAGCGGGAGTAGGGGAGCTGTTTTTT
CASSESRLAGVGELFF
>TRBJ2-7|NA|NA|TRBV3-1/TRBV3-2
TGTGCCAGCAGCCAAGATTCGACGGGAGAGGGGGAGCAGTACTTC
CASSQDSTGEGEQYF
>TRBJ1-2|TRBD1|NA|TRBV4-3
TGCGCCAGCAGCTTGCGGGGACAGTCCTATGGCTACACCTTC
CASSLRGQSYGYTF
>TRBJ2-4|NA|few|TRBV19
TGTGCCAGTAGTCTATCGGACATTCAGTACTTC
CASSLSDIQYF
>TRBJ2-7|TRBD1|NA|TRBV2
TGTGCCAGCTACCTTCTCAGACAGGGGGTGGAAGAGCAGTACTTC
CASYLLRQGVEEQYF
>TRBJ2-7|TRBD2|NA|TRBV19
TGTGCCAGTAGTAGGGGGTTAGCGGGAATCTACGAGCAGTACTTC
CASSRGLAGIYEQYF
>TRBJ2-3|TRBD1|NA|TRBV15
TGTGCCACCAGCAGGGGACAGGGGGTGACCCTGGCCACAGATACGCAGTATTTT
CATSRGQGVTLATDTQYF
>TRBJ1-1|TRBD1|NA|TRBV6-6
TGTGCCAGCAGGGGAGGACAGGCTAACACTGAAGCTTTCTTT
CASRGGQANTEAFF
>TRBJ2-2|NA|once|TRBV28
TGTGCCAGCAGTACTCTCCCGCTGGAGCTGTTTTTT
CASSTLPLELFF
>TRBJ2-1|NA|NA|TRBV18
TGTGCCAGCTCACCCACGGGATACAATGAGCAGTTCTTC
CASSPTGYNEQFF
>TRBJ2-1|TRBD2|NA|TRBV11-3
TGTGCCAGCAGCTTAGAAGTTCTAGCGGAGTACAATGAGCAGTTCTTC
CASSLEVLAEYNEQFF
>TRBJ1-2|TRBD1|NA|TRBV9
TGTGCCAGCAGCCCGGGACAGCCCTATGGCTACACCTTC
CASSPGQPYGYTF
>TRBJ2-2|NA|NA|TRBV7-9
TGTGCCAGCAGCTTAGAGGAGGGTACGAACACCGGGGAGCTGTTTTTT
CASSLEEGTNTGELFF
>TRBJ1-2|TRBD1|NA|TRBV18
TGTGCCAGCTCCCGGCTCGGGACAGGGGGGTATGGCTACACCTTC
CASSRLGTGGYGYTF
>TRBJ1-2|NA|NA|TRBV3-1/TRBV3-2
TGTGCCAGCAGCCAAGATACGAGCCCTAACTATGGCTACACCTTC
CASSQDTSPNYGYTF
>TRBJ2-1|NA|NA|TRBV18
TGTGCCAGCTCACCGATTAATACGGGGTACAATGAGCAGTTCTTC
CASSPINTGYNEQFF
>TRBJ2-7|NA|once|TRBV7-9
TGTGCCAGCAGCTTATATCGGGACATGGGGTACGAGCAGTACTTC
CASSLYRDMGYEQYF
>TRBJ1-1|NA|NA|TRBV6-5
TGTGCCAGCAGTACACTAAACACTGAAGCTTTCTTT
CASSTLNTEAFF
>TRBJ1-2|NA|NA|TRBV7-9
TGTGCCAGCAGCTTAAGTATGGCAGTTAACTATGGCTACACCTTC
CASSLSMAVNYGYTF
>TRBJ2-7|TRBD2|NA|TRBV3-1/TRBV3-2
TGTGCCAGCAGCCAAGGTAGCGGGTACGAGCAGTACTTC
CASSQGSGYEQYF
>TRBJ2-7|TRBD1|NA|TRBV7-9
TGTGCCAGCAGCCCCAAAACAGGGGGCGAGAGCTCCTACGAGCAGTACTTC
CASSPKTGGESSYEQYF
>TRBJ2-7|TRBD2|NA|TRBV11-2
TGTGCCAGCAGCCCGGGACTAGCGTACTACGAGCAGTACTTC
CASSPGLAYYEQYF
>TRBJ1-6|NA|NA|TRBV19
TGTGCCAGTAGTGTCCAGGGGTCGTATCGTTCACCCCTCCACTTT
CASSVQGSYRSPLHF
>TRBJ2-1|TRBD2|NA|TRBV7-3
TGTGCCAGCAGCTTGACTAGCGGCACCTACAATGAGCAGTTCTTC
CASSLTSGTYNEQFF